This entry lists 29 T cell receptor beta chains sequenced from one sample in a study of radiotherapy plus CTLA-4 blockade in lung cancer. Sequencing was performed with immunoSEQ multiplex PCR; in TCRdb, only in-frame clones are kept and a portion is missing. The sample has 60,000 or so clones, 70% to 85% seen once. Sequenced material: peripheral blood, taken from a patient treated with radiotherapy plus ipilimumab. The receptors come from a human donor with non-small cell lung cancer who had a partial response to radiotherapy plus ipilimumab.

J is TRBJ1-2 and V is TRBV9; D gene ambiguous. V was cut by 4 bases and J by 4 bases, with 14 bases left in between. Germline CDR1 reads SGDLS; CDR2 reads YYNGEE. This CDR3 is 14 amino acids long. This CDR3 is CASSSYPEGYGYTF. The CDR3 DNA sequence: TGTGCCAGCAGCTCTTACCCGGAGGGCTATGGCTACACCTTC.

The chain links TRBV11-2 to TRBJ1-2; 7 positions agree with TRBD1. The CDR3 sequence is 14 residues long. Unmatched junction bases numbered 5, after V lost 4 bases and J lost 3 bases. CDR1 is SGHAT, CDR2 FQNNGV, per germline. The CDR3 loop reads CASSSLQGYYGYTF. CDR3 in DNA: TGTGCCAGCAGCTCCTTACAGGGGTACTATGGCTACACCTTC.

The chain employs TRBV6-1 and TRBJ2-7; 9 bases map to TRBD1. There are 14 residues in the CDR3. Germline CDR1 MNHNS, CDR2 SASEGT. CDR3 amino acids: CTSGTGLGGYEQYF. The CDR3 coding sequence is TGTACCTCCGGGACAGGGTTGGGGGGTTACGAGCAGTACTTC.

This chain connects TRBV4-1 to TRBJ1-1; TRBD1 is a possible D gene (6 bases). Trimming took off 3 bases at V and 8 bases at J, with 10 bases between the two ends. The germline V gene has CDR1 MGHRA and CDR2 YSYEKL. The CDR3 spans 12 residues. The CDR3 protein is CASSQADREAFF. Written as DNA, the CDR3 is TGCGCCAGCAGCCAGGCGGACAGAGAAGCTTTCTTT.

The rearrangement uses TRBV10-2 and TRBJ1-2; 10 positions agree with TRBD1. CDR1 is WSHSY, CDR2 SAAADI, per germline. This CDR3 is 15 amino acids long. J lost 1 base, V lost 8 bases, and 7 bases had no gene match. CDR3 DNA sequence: TGCGCCAGCGCCCTCGGACAGGGGGTTAACTATGGCTACACCTTC. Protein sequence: CASALGQGVNYGYTF.

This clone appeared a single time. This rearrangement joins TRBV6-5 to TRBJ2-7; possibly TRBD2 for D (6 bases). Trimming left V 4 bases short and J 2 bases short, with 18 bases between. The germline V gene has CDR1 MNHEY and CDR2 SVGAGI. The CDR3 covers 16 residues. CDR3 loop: CASSSPRGGRTYEQYF. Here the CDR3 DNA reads TGTGCCAGCAGTTCACCCCGCGGAGGGCGTACCTACGAGCAGTACTTC.

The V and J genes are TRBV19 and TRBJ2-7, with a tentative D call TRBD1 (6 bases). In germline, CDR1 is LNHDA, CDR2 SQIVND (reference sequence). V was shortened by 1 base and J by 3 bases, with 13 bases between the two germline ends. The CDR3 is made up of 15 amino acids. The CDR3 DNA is TGTGCCAGTAGTATAGGTCCAGGGGCCAGCTACGAGCAGTACTTC. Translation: CASSIGPGASYEQYF. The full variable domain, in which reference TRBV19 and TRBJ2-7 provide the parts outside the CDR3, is DGGITQSPKYLFRKEGQNVTLSCEQNLNHDAMYWYRQDPGQGLRLIYYSQIVNDFQKGDIAEGYSVSREKKESFPLTVTSAQKNPTAFYLCASSIGPGASYEQYFGPGTRLTVT.

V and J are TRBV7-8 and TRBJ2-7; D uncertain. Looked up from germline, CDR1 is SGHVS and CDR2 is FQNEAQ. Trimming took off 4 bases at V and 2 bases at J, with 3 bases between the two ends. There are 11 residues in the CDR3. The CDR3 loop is CASSSTYEQYF. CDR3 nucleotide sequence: TGTGCCAGCAGCTCCACCTACGAGCAGTACTTC. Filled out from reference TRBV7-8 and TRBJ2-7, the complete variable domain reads GAGVSQSPRYKVAKRGQDVALRCDPISGHVSLFWYQQALGQGPEFLTYFQNEAQLDKSGLPSDRFFAERPEGSVSTLKIQRTQQEDSAVYLCASSSTYEQYFGPGTRLTVT.

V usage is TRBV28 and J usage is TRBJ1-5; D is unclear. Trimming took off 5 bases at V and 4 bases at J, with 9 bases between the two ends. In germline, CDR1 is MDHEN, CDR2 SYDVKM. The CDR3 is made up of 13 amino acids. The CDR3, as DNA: TGTGCCAGCAGTGATGTGGCAAATCAGCCCCAGCATTTT. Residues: CASSDVANQPQHF.

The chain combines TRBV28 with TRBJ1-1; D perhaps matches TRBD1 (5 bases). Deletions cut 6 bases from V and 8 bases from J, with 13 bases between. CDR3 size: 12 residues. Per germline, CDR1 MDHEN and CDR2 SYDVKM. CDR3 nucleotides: TGTGCCAGCAGCACAAATGGACAAGAAGCTTTCTTT. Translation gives CASSTNGQEAFF. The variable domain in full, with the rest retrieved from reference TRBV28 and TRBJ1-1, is DVKVTQSSRYLVKRTGEKVFLECVQDMDHENMFWYRQDPGLGLRLIYFSYDVKMKEKGDIPEGYSVSREKKERFSLILESASTNQTSMYLCASSTNGQEAFFGQGTRLTVV.

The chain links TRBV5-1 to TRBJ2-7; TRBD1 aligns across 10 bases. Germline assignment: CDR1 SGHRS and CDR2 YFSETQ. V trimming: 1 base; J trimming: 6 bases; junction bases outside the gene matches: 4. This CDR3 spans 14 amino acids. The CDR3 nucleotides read TGCGCCAGCAGCTTGACCGGGACAGGGGCCGAGCAGTACTTC. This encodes CASSLTGTGAEQYF.

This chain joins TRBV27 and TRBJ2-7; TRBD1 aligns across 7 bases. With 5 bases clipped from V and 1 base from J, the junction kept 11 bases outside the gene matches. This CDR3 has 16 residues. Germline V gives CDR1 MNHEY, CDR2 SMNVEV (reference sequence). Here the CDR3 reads CASSPRQGGGSYEQYF. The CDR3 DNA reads TGTGCCAGCAGTCCACGACAGGGTGGTGGGTCCTACGAGCAGTACTTC.

The CDR3 nucleotides read TGTGCCAGCAGCCCACAGAATTCACCCCTCCACTTT. This codes for CASSPQNSPLHF. V is TRBV7-9 and J is TRBJ1-6; D gene uncertain. Germline values: CDR1 SEHNR, CDR2 FQNEAQ (reference sequence). This CDR3 is 12 amino acids long. V was trimmed by 5 bases and J by 7 bases, leaving 6 bases between them.

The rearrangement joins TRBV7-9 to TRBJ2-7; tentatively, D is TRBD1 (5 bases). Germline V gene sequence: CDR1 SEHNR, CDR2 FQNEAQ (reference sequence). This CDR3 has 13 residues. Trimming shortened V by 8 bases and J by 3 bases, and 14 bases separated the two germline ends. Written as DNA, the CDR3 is TGTGCCAGCCAGATCCAGGGCTACTACGAGCAGTACTTC. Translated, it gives CASQIQGYYEQYF.

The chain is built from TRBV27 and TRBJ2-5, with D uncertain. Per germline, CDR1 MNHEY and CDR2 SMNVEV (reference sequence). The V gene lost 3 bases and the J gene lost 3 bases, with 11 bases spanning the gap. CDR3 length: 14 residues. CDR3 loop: CASSFLGSEETQYF. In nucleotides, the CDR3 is TGTGCCAGCAGTTTTCTAGGTTCGGAAGAGACCCAGTACTTC.

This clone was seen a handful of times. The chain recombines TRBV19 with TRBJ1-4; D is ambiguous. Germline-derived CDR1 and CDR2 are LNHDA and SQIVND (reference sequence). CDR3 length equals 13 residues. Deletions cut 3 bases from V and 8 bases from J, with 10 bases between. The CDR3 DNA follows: TGTGCCAGTAGTATGCGGTCTCGAGAAAAACTGTTTTTT. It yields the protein CASSMRSREKLFF.

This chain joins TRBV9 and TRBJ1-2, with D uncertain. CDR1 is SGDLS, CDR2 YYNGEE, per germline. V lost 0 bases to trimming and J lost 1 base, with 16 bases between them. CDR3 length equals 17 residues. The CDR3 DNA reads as TGTGCCAGCAGCGTAGATCCCGCGACGGAGGTTAACTATGGCTACACCTTC. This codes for CASSVDPATEVNYGYTF.

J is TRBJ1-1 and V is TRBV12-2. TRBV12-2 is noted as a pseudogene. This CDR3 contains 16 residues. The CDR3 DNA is TGTGCAAGTCGCTTACCCGCGAGGGGGGGGGACACTGAAGCTTTCTTT. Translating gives CASRLPARGGDTEAFF.

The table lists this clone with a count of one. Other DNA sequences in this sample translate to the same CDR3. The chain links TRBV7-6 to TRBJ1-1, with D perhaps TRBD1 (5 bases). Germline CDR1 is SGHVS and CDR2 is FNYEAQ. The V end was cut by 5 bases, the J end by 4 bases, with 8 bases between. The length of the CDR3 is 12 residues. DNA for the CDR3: TGTGCCAGCAGCACTCAGGGCACTGAAGCTTTCTTT. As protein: CASSTQGTEAFF.

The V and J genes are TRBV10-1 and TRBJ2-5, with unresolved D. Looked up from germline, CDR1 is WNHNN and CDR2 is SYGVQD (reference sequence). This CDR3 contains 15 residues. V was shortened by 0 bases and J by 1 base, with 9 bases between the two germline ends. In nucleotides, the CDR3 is TGCGCCAGCAGTGAGTCGGGCAGCCTCCAAGAGACCCAGTACTTC. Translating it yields CASSESGSLQETQYF.

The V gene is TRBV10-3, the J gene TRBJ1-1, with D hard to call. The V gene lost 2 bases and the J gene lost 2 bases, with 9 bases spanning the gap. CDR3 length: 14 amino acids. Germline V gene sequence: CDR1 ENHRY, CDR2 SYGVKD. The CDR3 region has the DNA TGTGCCATCAGTGAGGTGGGAGTCAACACTGAAGCTTTCTTT. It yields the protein CAISEVGVNTEAFF.

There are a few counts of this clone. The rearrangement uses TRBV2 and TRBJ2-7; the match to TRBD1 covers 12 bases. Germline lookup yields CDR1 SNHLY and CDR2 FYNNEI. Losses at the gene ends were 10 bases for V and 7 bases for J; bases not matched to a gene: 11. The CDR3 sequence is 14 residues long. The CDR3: CATTGTGGLGEQYF. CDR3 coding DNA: TGTGCCACCACGGGGACAGGGGGCTTGGGGGAGCAGTACTTC.

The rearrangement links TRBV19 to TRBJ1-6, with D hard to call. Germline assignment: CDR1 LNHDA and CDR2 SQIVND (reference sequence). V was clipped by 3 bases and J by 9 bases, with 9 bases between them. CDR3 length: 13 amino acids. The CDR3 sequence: CASSIKFSSPLHF. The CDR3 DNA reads TGTGCCAGTAGTATTAAATTCAGTTCACCCCTCCACTTT. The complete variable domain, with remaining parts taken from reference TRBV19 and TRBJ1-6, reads DGGITQSPKYLFRKEGQNVTLSCEQNLNHDAMYWYRQDPGQGLRLIYYSQIVNDFQKGDIAEGYSVSREKKESFPLTVTSAQKNPTAFYLCASSIKFSSPLHFGNGTRLTVT.

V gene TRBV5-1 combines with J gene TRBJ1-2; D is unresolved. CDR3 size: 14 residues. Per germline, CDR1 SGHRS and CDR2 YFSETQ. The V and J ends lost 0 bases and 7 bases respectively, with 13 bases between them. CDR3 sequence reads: CASSLVRSQTGYTF. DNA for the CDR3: TGCGCCAGCAGCTTGGTAAGGTCACAGACTGGCTACACCTTC.

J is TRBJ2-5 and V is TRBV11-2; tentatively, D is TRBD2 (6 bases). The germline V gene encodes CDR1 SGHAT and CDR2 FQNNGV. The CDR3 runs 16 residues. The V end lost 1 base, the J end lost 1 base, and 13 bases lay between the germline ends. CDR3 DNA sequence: TGTGCCAGCAGCTTAGGCCTGGCGGGGTTCCAAGAGACCCAGTACTTC. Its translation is CASSLGLAGFQETQYF. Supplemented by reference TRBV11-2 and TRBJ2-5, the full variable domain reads EAGVAQSPRYKIIEKRQSVAFWCNPISGHATLYWYQQILGQGPKLLIQFQNNGVVDDSQLPKDRFSAERLKGVDSTLKIQPAKLEDSAVYLCASSLGLAGFQETQYFGPGTRLLVL.

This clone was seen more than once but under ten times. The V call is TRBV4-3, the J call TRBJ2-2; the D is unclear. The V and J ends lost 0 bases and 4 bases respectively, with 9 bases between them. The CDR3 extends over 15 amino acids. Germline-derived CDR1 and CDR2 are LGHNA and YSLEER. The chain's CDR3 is CASSQDQTGTGELFF. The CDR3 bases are TGCGCCAGCAGCCAAGATCAAACCGGCACCGGGGAGCTGTTTTTT.

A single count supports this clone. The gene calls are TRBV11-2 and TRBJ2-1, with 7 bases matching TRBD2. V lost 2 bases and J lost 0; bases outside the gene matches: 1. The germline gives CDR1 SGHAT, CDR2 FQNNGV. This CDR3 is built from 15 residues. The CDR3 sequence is CASSLTGGSYNEQFF. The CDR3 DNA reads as TGTGCCAGCAGCTTAACGGGGGGCTCCTACAATGAGCAGTTCTTC.

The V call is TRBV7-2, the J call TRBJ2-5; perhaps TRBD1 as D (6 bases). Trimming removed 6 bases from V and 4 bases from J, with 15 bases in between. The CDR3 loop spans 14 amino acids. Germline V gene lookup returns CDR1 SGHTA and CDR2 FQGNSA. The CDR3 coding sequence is TGTGCCAGCAGATACCCGGGACACCGAGAGACCCAGTACTTC. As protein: CASRYPGHRETQYF.

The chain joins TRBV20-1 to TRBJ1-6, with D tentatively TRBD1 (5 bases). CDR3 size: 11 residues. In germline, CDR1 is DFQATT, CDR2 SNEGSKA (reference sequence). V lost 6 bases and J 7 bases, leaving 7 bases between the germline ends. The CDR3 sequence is CSARQNSPLHF. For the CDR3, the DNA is TGCAGTGCCAGACAGAATTCACCCCTCCACTTT.